A selection of T cell receptor beta chains follows, all from one sample in a study of cytotoxic CD8 clonotypes in ibrutinib-treated CLL. The protocol was immunoSEQ multiplex PCR, while the TCRdb copy is restricted to in-frame clones and leaves out a portion. The table lists a few hundred thousand clones, roughly 70% of them singletons, with approximately 15% in the top ten. The sample in question was PBMCs, obtained after 24 months of ibrutinib treatment. These TCRs come from a human donor with chronic lymphocytic leukemia. Both conserved end residues are part of each CDR3. The D gene is left open where the match is weak. The size entry is marked missing in some rows and otherwise reads once, few, many or a size class.

>NA|TRBJ2-5|TRBD2|TRBV5-1
CASSPGTSGTETQYF
>NA|TRBJ1-3|NA|TRBV6-5
CASRMTTTGNTIYF
>NA|TRBJ2-3|NA|TRBV9
CASSVDGGSADTQYF
>NA|TRBJ1-2|NA|TRBV6-4
CASSDRDYGYTF
>NA|TRBJ2-7|TRBD2|TRBV27
CATRLAGPYEQYF
>NA|TRBJ1-2|NA|TRBV6-5
CASSYSISGGYTF
>NA|TRBJ2-7|NA|TRBV19
CASSKDPPGSSYEQYF
>NA|TRBJ1-4|NA|TRBV28
CASSLGGGLTNEKLFF
>NA|TRBJ2-3|NA|TRBV5-4
CASSLPTGRTDTQYF
>NA|TRBJ1-1|NA|TRBV30
CAWSLETEAFF
>NA|TRBJ2-1|TRBD2|TRBV7-2
CASSTLAGAEQFF
>NA|TRBJ1-2|NA|TRBV27
CASSLHRDDYGYTF
>NA|TRBJ2-1|TRBD2|TRBV15
CATRGGFYNEQFF
>NA|TRBJ2-4|NA|TRBV11-2
CASSFGGTYNIQYF
>NA|TRBJ2-3|NA|TRBV6-6
CASGRGPPTDTQYF
>few|TRBJ1-4|TRBD1|TRBV9
CASSVAGQPNEKLFF
>NA|TRBJ1-5|NA|TRBV9
CASSVSGTQPQHF
>few|TRBJ1-1|TRBD1|TRBV6-6
CATRGLAEAFF
>NA|TRBJ2-3|TRBD2|TRBV5-1
CASSSGLATRDTQYF
>NA|TRBJ2-2|TRBD2|TRBV30
CAWTLTRTSGRAFGELFF
>NA|TRBJ2-7|TRBD1|TRBV30
CAWTKTGTGSYEQYF
>few|TRBJ1-1|TRBD1|TRBV12-5
CASAETGRAFF
>NA|TRBJ2-1|NA|TRBV25-1
CASSIGLEQFF
>NA|TRBJ1-1|NA|TRBV7-6
CASSQYGEAEAFF
>NA|TRBJ2-7|NA|TRBV9
CASSDDPGPTYEQYF
>NA|TRBJ2-5|NA|TRBV19
CASSSQSGWGETQYF
>NA|TRBJ1-1|NA|TRBV12-1
CASSFDSCRHTEAFF
>many|TRBJ2-1|NA|TRBV1
CTSSQGGWRSGSSYNEQFF
>NA|TRBJ2-5|TRBD2|TRBV29-1
CSVGLAGETQYF
>NA|TRBJ2-7|NA|TRBV29-1
CSVVQHEQYF
>NA|TRBJ2-7|TRBD2|TRBV13
CASSGTSGRWYPYEQYF
>NA|TRBJ2-2|TRBD1|TRBV5-1
CASSFKPGQYTGELFF
>few|TRBJ2-7|TRBD1|TRBV4-2
CASSQEGQGPYEQYF
>NA|TRBJ2-1|TRBD2|TRBV12-5
CASGLSLAGQNEQFF
>NA|TRBJ2-1|TRBD1|TRBV4-1
CASSQASGQGWNEQFF
>once|TRBJ2-6|NA|TRBV18
CASPTNPRAGANVLTF
>NA|TRBJ2-6|NA|TRBV2
CASSSGANVLTF